Each of the 13 T cell receptor beta chains below was sequenced from the same sample in a study of OX40 agonist ivuxolimab in advanced cancers. Sequencing was performed with immunoSEQ multiplex PCR; in TCRdb, only in-frame clones are kept and a portion is missing. Here the sample spans roughly 60,000 clones, roughly 86% being singletons. The sequences come from CD4+ or CD8+ T cells sorted from blood, collected in a trial of the OX40 agonist ivuxolimab. Source of these receptors: an adult with an advanced solid tumor such as melanoma, head and neck, liver or kidney cancer.

This chain links TRBV15 with TRBJ1-4, with D maybe TRBD1 (6 bases). Germline CDR1 and CDR2: LNHNV and YYDKDF (reference sequence). Trimming took 2 bases from V and 6 from J, leaving 10 bases between them. This CDR3 comprises 14 residues. The CDR3 reads CATSRSTGYEKLFF. CDR3 nucleotides: TGTGCCACCAGCAGATCGACAGGATATGAAAAACTGTTTTTT.

This clone was recorded once. The V gene is TRBV7-3, the J gene TRBJ2-7; D is possibly TRBD1 (6 bases). Trimming cost V 4 bases and J 6 bases, with 13 bases left between them. CDR1 is SGHTA and CDR2 is FQGTGA in the germline V gene. This CDR3 contains 13 residues. The DNA for the CDR3 is TGTGCCAGCAGCTCAGGGGTGGTAGGCGAGCAGTACTTC. Its translation is CASSSGVVGEQYF.

This clone was found a few times. CDR3 loop: CASSPETGEGYTF. The CDR3 DNA is TGTGCCAGCTCACCGGAAACGGGGGAAGGCTACACCTTC. This chain connects TRBV18 to TRBJ1-2, with a weak D call TRBD1 (5 bases). This CDR3 spans 13 amino acids. CDR1 and CDR2 from the germline V gene are KGHSH and LQKENI. V was trimmed by 3 bases and J by 8 bases, leaving 13 bases between them.

This clone was counted once. The genes are TRBV4-2 and TRBJ1-3, with D unclear. Between the trimmed V and J ends, which lost 1 base and 0 bases, there was a span of 10 bases. The CDR3 totals 16 residues. Germline V gene sequence: CDR1 LGHNA, CDR2 YNFKEQ. In DNA form, the CDR3 reads TGTGCCAGCAGCCAAGGTGCAGCGCGCTCTGGAAACACCATATATTTT. It specifies CASSQGAARSGNTIYF.

V gene TRBV6-5 combines with J gene TRBJ1-5; 11 bases agree with TRBD1. With V trimmed by 6 bases and J by 5 bases, 3 bases remained unmatched. CDR1 is MNHEY and CDR2 is SVGAGI in the germline V gene. This CDR3 comprises 14 residues. The CDR3 loop reads CASRRTGGYQPQHF. The CDR3 DNA follows: TGTGCCAGCAGGAGGACAGGGGGCTATCAGCCCCAGCATTTT.

The chain links TRBV11-3 to TRBJ1-1; perhaps TRBD1 as D (6 bases). The CDR3 spans 16 residues. CDR1 and CDR2 (germline): SGHNT, YENEEA. V shed 7 bases and J shed 5 bases, with 23 bases lying between them. CDR3 nucleotide sequence: TGTGCCAGCACCTTTCAGGGGCTGATCCGAACAACTGAAGCTTTCTTT. Translation: CASTFQGLIRTTEAFF.

The rearrangement links TRBV5-6 to TRBJ2-3; D may be TRBD1 (6 bases). Germline CDR1 and CDR2: SGHDT and YYEEEE. The germline V and J ends were trimmed by 2 bases and 4 bases, with 14 bases remaining between them. There are 15 residues in the CDR3. The CDR3 here is CASSFAGARPDTQYF. CDR3 bases: TGTGCCAGCAGCTTTGCAGGGGCGCGCCCAGATACGCAGTATTTT.

The chain is built from TRBV11-3 and TRBJ2-7; D is possibly TRBD2 (7 bases). This CDR3 spans 13 amino acids. CDR1 and CDR2 (germline): SGHNT, YENEEA. Trimming removed 3 bases at V and 7 bases at J, with 13 bases between. The CDR3 DNA sequence: TGTGCCAGCAGCTTCCGGACAGCGGGGGAGCAGTACTTC. Encoded protein: CASSFRTAGEQYF.

The chain recombines TRBV10-3 with TRBJ2-1; D possibly corresponds to TRBD1 (6 bases). CDR1 ENHRY and CDR2 SYGVKD come from the germline V gene. V was pared by 10 bases and J by 7 bases, with 23 bases between. CDR3 length: 15 residues. CDR3 in DNA: TGTGCCAGCACAGTCGGGCAGGGGTTATCGAATGAGCAGTTCTTC. Its translation is CASTVGQGLSNEQFF.

The rearrangement links TRBV27 to TRBJ2-7; tentative D call: TRBD1 (5 bases). CDR3 length: 13 residues. Trimming stripped 3 bases from V and 2 bases from J, with 8 bases between. Germline values: CDR1 MNHEY, CDR2 SMNVEV (reference sequence). CDR3 sequence: CASSFSGTYEQYF. The CDR3 DNA is TGTGCCAGCAGTTTTTCAGGGACCTACGAGCAGTACTTC.

This clone occurred once. This chain joins TRBV7-9 and TRBJ2-7; 9 bases align to TRBD1. The CDR3 has 13 residues. V trimming: 1 base; J trimming: 6 bases; junction bases outside the gene matches: 1. The germline gives CDR1 SEHNR, CDR2 FQNEAQ (reference sequence). The CDR3 spells CASSLGGQGEQYF. Here the CDR3 DNA reads TGTGCCAGCAGCTTAGGGGGACAGGGCGAGCAGTACTTC.

V gene TRBV25-1 combines with J gene TRBJ2-1, with D possibly being TRBD1 (5 bases). Germline V gene sequence: CDR1 MGHDK, CDR2 SYGVNS. This CDR3 contains 12 residues. With 5 bases removed from V and 9 bases from J, the gap between germline ends came to 11 bases. DNA for the CDR3: TGTGCCAGCAGTAGGGGTCTGAGTGAGCAGTTCTTC. Translated, it gives CASSRGLSEQFF.

This chain connects TRBV11-2 to TRBJ2-5; D unresolved. CDR3 length equals 14 residues. V shed 5 bases and J shed 2 bases, with 12 bases lying between them. Germline V CDR1 and CDR2: SGHAT, FQNNGV. As DNA, the CDR3 is TGTGCCAGCAGCCCGATGGCCAGGCAAGAGACCCAGTACTTC. It encodes CASSPMARQETQYF. Together with reference TRBV11-2 and TRBJ2-5, the CDR3 gives the full variable domain: EAGVAQSPRYKIIEKRQSVAFWCNPISGHATLYWYQQILGQGPKLLIQFQNNGVVDDSQLPKDRFSAERLKGVDSTLKIQPAKLEDSAVYLCASSPMARQETQYFGPGTRLLVL.